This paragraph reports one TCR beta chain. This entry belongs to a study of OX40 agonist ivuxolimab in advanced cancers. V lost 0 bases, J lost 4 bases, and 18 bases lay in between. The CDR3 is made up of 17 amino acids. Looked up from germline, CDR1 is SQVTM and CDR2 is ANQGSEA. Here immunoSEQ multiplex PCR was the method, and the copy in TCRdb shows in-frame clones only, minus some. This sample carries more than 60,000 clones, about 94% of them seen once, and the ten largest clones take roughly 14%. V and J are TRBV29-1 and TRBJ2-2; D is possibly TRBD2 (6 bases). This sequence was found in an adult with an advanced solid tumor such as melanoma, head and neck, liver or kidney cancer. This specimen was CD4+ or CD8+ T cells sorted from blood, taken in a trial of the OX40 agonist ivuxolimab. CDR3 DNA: TGCAGCGTTGAAGACTACGGCGGGACCGCGGGCACCGGGGAGCTGTTTTTT. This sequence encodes CSVEDYGGTAGTGELFF.